The source of this T cell receptor beta chain is a study of control samples from healthy donors and cancer patients. Germline CDR1 and CDR2: LNHDA and SQIVND (reference sequence). V shed 5 bases and J 2 bases; nucleotides not matched to a gene: 5. The CDR3 has 14 amino acids. Using immunoSEQ multiplex PCR, the repertoire was profiled, and TCRdb retains in-frame clones only, with some absent. The table has 70,000 to 90,000 clones, approximately 90% seen once. This sequence joins TRBV19 and TRBJ2-7, with 8 bases identical to TRBD1. Sequencing was carried out using PBMCs. This receptor was identified in a woman aged 60 to 75 with head and neck cancer. DNA of the CDR3: TGTGCCAGTAGTTCCGGGACAGGCACCTACGAGCAGTACTTC. Amino acid sequence: CASSSGTGTYEQYF. Supplemented by reference TRBV19 and TRBJ2-7, the full variable domain reads DGGITQSPKYLFRKEGQNVTLSCEQNLNHDAMYWYRQDPGQGLRLIYYSQIVNDFQKGDIAEGYSVSREKKESFPLTVTSAQKNPTAFYLCASSSGTGTYEQYFGPGTRLTVT.